The T cell receptor beta chain under discussion was sequenced for a study of T cell responses to AZD1222 COVID-19 vaccine. Study-wide points: White British ancestry dominated among donors, who included more females, and clonal diversity was possibly underestimated. Per reports, nearly half of all spike-specific TCRs target regions that are unmutated in variants.

This CDR3 comprises 14 residues. Germline V gene lookup returns CDR1 DFQATT and CDR2 SNEGSKA (reference sequence). Trimming shortened V by 3 bases and J by 1 base, and 11 bases separated the two germline ends. This clone was observed a single time. The antigen remains unidentified. Libraries were prepared by immunoSEQ multiplex PCR; TCRdb keeps only in-frame clonotypes and omits some of them. Here the sample spans roughly 110,000 clones, around nine tenths being singletons. Sample: peripheral blood, taken on day 0 of AZD1222 vaccination. The chain is built from TRBV20-1 and TRBJ2-3; possible D gene TRBD2, 7 bases. This TCR came from an adult in good health. CDR3 in DNA: TGCAGTGCTAGTCCGGGGGGCCGCACAGATACGCAGTATTTT. Protein sequence: CSASPGGRTDTQYF.